This TCR beta chain was recorded in a study of technical replicates of blood from four donors. Clones were read by immunoSEQ multiplex PCR, and TCRdb kept only the in-frame ones, dropping some. The sample consists of about 60,000 clones, more than 75% of them appearing once. Sequenced material: PBMCs. This sequence was found in a human donor in good health. Some clones in this sample may be carry-over from other donors' samples.

CDR3 amino acids: CASGTTTGELFF. In DNA, the CDR3 is TGTGCTAGTGGTACAACAACCGGGGAGCTGTTTTTT. The rearrangement links TRBV12-5 to TRBJ2-2; D not resolved. The CDR3 has 12 residues. V lost 5 bases to trimming and J lost 5 bases, with 6 bases between them. Germline V gene sequence: CDR1 LGHNT, CDR2 FRNRAP.